These 8 T cell receptor beta chains were all obtained from the same sample, sequenced in a study of neurological immune-mediated disorders. Each CDR3 protein gets one entry after TCRdb re-called the 5' RACE reads with MiXCR. The sample includes more than 45,000 distinct CDR3 sequences, about an eighth of them seen just once. The sequenced material came from PBMCs. These TCRs come from a man between 60 and 75 years old in good health.

Ten or more counts support this clonotype. The V call is TRBV20-1, the J call TRBJ1-2; tentative D call: TRBD1 (5 bases). Germline V gene sequence: CDR1 DFQATT, CDR2 SNEGSKA (reference sequence). V lost 2 bases and J lost 8, with 24 bases in between. CDR3 size: 16 residues. As DNA, the CDR3 is TGCAGTGCTAGACTCCCGCCGACAGTTCTTTTTTGGGGCTACACCTTC. Its protein is CSARLPPTVLFWGYTF.

This clonotype was seen at least ten times. The genes are TRBV7-2 and TRBJ1-5; TRBD1 agrees at 9 bases. The CDR3 is 16 amino acids. Germline V gene lookup returns CDR1 SGHTA and CDR2 FQGNSA. Trimming took 5 bases from V and 6 from J; bases not matched to a gene: 11. CDR3 coding DNA: TGTGCCAGCAGCGCGCATACAGGGGGCGCGGGTCAGCCCCAGCATTTT. Residues: CASSAHTGGAGQPQHF.

The chain is built from TRBV5-1 and TRBJ2-5; D not certain. The CDR3 has 14 residues. Trimming removed 5 bases from V and 3 bases from J, with 14 bases in between. Germline CDR1 and CDR2: SGHRS and YFSETQ. CDR3 DNA: TGCGCCAGCAGTAGGCAGGTCGACAAAGAGACCCAGTACTTC. Protein sequence: CASSRQVDKETQYF. Based on the CDR3 plus reference TRBV5-1 and TRBJ2-5, the full variable domain is KAGVTQTPRYLIKTRGQQVTLSCSPISGHRSVSWYQQTPGQGLQFLFEYFSETQRNKGNFPGRFSGRQFSNSRSEMNVSTLELGDSALYLCASSRQVDKETQYFGPGTRLLVL.

This clonotype was observed a few times. A read error is possible here, since a much larger clone lies one base away. V and J are TRBV3-1 and TRBJ2-6; D is uncertain. Looked up from germline, CDR1 is LGHDT and CDR2 is YNNKEL (reference sequence). V gave up 3 bases and J gave up 2 bases, with 8 bases separating them. The CDR3 is made up of 15 amino acids. This CDR3 is CASSQGIPGANVLTF. In DNA, the CDR3 is TGTGCCAGCAGCCAGGGGATCCCTGGGGCCAACGTCCTGACTTTC. The variable domain in full, with the rest retrieved from reference TRBV3-1 and TRBJ2-6, is DTAVSQTPKYLVTQMGNDKSIKCEQNLGHDTMYWYKQDSKKFLKIMFSYNNKELIINETVPNRFSPKSPDKAHLNLHINSLELGDSAVYFCASSQGIPGANVLTFGAGSRLTVL.

This clonotype is judged medium-sized (0.01 to 0.1%). This chain uses TRBV7-2 with TRBJ2-5, with D maybe TRBD2 (9 bases). Germline CDR1 and CDR2: SGHTA and FQGNSA. Trimming removed 3 bases from V and 4 bases from J, with 27 bases in between. The CDR3 covers 19 residues. The CDR3 sequence: CASSFASGADRGVRETQYF. For the CDR3, the DNA is TGTGCCAGCAGCTTCGCTAGCGGGGCCGACAGGGGTGTCCGAGAGACCCAGTACTTC.

The V call is TRBV28, the J call TRBJ2-2; 7 nucleotides align to TRBD1. This CDR3 spans 14 amino acids. V was pared by 7 bases and J by 8 bases, with 10 bases of the junction left unmatched. The germline V gene has CDR1 MDHEN and CDR2 SYDVKM. In nucleotides, the CDR3 is TGTGCCAGCACCCTGGACAGGCCAAGGGGGGAGCTGTTTTTT. This encodes CASTLDRPRGELFF.

This clonotype was counted ten times or more. The V and J genes are TRBV4-2 and TRBJ1-5; 7 nucleotides match TRBD1. This CDR3 is built from 15 residues. The ends lost 1 base at V and 0 bases at J; junction bases unmatched: 0. Germline values: CDR1 LGHNA, CDR2 YNFKEQ. The chain's CDR3 is CASSQGDSSNQPQHF. In DNA form, the CDR3 reads TGTGCCAGCAGCCAAGGGGACAGTAGCAATCAGCCCCAGCATTTT.

In this sample, this clonotype turned up many times. The V call is TRBV7-2, the J call TRBJ1-3; D uncertain. The V end lost 0 bases, the J end lost 10 bases, and 13 bases lay between the germline ends. CDR3 length equals 14 residues. Germline V CDR1 and CDR2: SGHTA, FQGNSA. Written as DNA, the CDR3 is TGTGCCAGCAGCTTAGCGGAAGGTGGAATGACCATATATTTT. Encoded protein: CASSLAEGGMTIYF.